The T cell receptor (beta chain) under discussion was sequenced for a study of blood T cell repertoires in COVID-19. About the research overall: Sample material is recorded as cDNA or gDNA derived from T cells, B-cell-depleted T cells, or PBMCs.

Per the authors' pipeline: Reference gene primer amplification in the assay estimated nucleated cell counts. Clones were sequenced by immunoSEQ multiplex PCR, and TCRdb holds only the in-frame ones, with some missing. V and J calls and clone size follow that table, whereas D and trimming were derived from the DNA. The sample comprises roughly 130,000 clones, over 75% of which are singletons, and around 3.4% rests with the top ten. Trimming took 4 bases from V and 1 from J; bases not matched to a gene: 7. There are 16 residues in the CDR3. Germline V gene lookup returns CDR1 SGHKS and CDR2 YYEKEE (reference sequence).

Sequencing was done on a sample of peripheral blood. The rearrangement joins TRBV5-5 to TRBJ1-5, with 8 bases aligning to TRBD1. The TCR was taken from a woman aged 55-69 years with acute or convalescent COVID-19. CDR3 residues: CASSPGQGTSNQPQHF. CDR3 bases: TGTGCCAGCAGCCCTGGACAGGGTACGAGCAATCAGCCCCAGCATTTT.